Presented here are 3 T cell receptor beta chains from one specimen sequenced in a study of T cell responses to AZD1222 COVID-19 vaccine. Assay used: immunoSEQ multiplex PCR; TCRdb lists only in-frame clones, some missing. Of about 160,000 clones listed, 94% are singletons. Sample: peripheral blood, taken on day 0 of AZD1222 vaccination. The receptors come from an adult in good health.

J is TRBJ2-7 and V is TRBV4-3; 12 bases align to TRBD2. With 1 base clipped from V and 8 bases from J, the junction kept 6 bases outside the gene matches. The germline V gene encodes CDR1 LGHNA and CDR2 YSLEER. The CDR3 is 15 amino acids. The CDR3 coding sequence is TGCGCCAGCAGCCAAGGACTAGCGGGGGTATACAAGCAGTACGTC. It codes for CASSQGLAGVYKQYV.

This sequence joins TRBV15 and TRBJ1-5; 7 bases match TRBD1. The V gene end was trimmed by 1 base and the J gene end by 6 bases; junction bases not matched to a gene: 6. Germline V gene data show CDR1 as LNHNV and CDR2 as YYDKDF (reference sequence). This CDR3 has 15 residues. The CDR3 reads CATSRGQGLSQPQHF. CDR3 sequence (DNA): TGTGCCACCAGCAGAGGACAGGGCCTCAGTCAGCCCCAGCATTTT.

This clone was counted a single time. The chain is built from TRBV3-1 (or the pseudogene TRBV3-2) and TRBJ2-5, with 7 bases matching TRBD2. The germline CDR1 and CDR2 sequences are LGHDT and YNNKEL (reference sequence). The CDR3 is made up of 14 amino acids. V lost 7 bases and J lost 1; bases outside the gene matches: 6. CDR3 in DNA: TGTGCCAGCACCCTCCGCGGGGGCCAAGAGACCCAGTACTTC. This codes for CASTLRGGQETQYF.